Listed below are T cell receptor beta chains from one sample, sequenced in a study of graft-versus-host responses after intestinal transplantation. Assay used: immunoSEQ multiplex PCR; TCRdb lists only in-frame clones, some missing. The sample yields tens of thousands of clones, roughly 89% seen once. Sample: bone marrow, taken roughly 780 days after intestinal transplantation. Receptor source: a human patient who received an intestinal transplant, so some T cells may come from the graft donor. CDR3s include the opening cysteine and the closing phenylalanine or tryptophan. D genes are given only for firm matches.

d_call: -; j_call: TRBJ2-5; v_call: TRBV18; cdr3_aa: CASSPGEQETQYF; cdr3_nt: TGTGCCAGCTCACCCGGAGAGCAAGAGACCCAGTACTTC
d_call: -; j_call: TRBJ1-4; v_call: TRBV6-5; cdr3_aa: CASSFSGLNEKLFF; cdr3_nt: TGTGCCAGCAGTTTCTCCGGGCTCAATGAAAAACTGTTTTTT
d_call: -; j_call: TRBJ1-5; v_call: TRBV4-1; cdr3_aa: CASSQDILESNQPQHF; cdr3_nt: TGCGCCAGCAGCCAAGACATTTTAGAAAGCAATCAGCCCCAGCATTTT
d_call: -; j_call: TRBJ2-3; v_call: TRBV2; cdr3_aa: CASSYRFTDTQYF; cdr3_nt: TGTGCCAGCAGCTACAGGTTCACAGATACGCAGTATTTT
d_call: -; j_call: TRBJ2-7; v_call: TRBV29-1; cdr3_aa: CSDHSHEQYF; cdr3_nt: TGCAGCGACCATTCGCACGAGCAGTACTTC
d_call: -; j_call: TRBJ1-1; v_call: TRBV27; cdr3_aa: CASSWGDSTEAFF; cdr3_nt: TGTGCCAGCAGCTGGGGGGATTCAACTGAAGCTTTCTTT
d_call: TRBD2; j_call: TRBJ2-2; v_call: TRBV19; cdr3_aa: CASSVFSGGTGTGELFF; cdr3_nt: TGTGCCAGTAGCGTCTTCTCGGGGGGAACGGGCACCGGGGAGCTGTTTTTT
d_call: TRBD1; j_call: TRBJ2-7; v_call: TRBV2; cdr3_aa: CASRTGTASYEQYF; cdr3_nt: TGTGCCAGCAGAACCGGGACAGCTTCCTACGAGCAGTACTTC
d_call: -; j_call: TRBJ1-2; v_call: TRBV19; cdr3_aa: CASIKGGDPGYTF; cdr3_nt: TGTGCCAGTATAAAGGGCGGGGATCCTGGCTACACCTTC
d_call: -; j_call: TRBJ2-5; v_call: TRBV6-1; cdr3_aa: CASSEELLGWETQYF; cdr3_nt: TGTGCCAGCAGTGAAGAACTTCTCGGGTGGGAGACCCAGTACTTC
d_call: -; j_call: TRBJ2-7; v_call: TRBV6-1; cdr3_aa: CASSGTWSSYEQYF; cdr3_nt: TGTGCCAGCAGCGGCACCTGGAGCTCCTACGAGCAGTACTTC
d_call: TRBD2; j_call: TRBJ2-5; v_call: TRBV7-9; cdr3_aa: CASSSPAGGGKETQYF; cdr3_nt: TGTGCCAGCAGCTCACCAGCGGGGGGTGGAAAAGAGACCCAGTACTTC
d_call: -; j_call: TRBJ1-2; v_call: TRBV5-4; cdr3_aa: CASSYWGAVGYTF; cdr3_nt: TGTGCCAGCAGCTACTGGGGGGCCGTTGGCTACACCTTC